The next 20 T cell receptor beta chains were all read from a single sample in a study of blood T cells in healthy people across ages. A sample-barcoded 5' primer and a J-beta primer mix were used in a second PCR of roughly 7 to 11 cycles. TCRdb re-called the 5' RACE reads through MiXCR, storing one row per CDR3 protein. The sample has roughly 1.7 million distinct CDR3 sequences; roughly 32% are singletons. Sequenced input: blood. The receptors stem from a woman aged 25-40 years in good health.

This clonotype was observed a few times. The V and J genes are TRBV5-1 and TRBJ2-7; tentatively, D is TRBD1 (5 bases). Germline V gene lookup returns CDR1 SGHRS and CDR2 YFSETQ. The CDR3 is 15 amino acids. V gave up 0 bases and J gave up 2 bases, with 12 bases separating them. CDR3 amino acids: CASSLGQGFAYEQYF. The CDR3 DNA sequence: TGCGCCAGCAGCTTGGGGCAGGGATTCGCCTACGAGCAGTACTTC. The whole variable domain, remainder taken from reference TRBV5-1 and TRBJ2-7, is KAGVTQTPRYLIKTRGQQVTLSCSPISGHRSVSWYQQTPGQGLQFLFEYFSETQRNKGNFPGRFSGRQFSNSRSEMNVSTLELGDSALYLCASSLGQGFAYEQYFGPGTRLTVT.

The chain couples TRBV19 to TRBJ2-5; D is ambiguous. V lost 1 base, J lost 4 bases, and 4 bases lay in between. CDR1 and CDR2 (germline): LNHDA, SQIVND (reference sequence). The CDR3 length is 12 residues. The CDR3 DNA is TGTGCCAGTAGTATAGCCGGAGAGACCCAGTACTTC. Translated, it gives CASSIAGETQYF. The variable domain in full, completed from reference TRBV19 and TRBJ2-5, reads DGGITQSPKYLFRKEGQNVTLSCEQNLNHDAMYWYRQDPGQGLRLIYYSQIVNDFQKGDIAEGYSVSREKKESFPLTVTSAQKNPTAFYLCASSIAGETQYFGPGTRLLVL.

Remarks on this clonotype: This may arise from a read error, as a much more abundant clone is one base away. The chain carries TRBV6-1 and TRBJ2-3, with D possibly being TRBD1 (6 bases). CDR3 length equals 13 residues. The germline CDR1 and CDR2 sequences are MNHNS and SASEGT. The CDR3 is CAGRGQPTDTQYF. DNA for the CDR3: TGTGCCGGCAGAGGACAGCCCACAGATACGCAGTATTTT.

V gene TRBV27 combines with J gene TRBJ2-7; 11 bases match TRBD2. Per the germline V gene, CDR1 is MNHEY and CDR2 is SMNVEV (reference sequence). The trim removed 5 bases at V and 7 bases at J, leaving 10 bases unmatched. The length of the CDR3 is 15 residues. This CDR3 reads CASSPGTSGHPEQYF. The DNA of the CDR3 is TGTGCCAGCAGTCCGGGGACTAGCGGTCACCCGGAGCAGTACTTC.

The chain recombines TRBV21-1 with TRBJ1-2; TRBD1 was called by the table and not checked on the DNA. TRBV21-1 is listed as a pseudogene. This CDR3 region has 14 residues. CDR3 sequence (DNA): TGTGCCAGCAGCAGAGCCCCGGGCAGCGATGACCACACCTTC. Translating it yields CASSRAPGSDDHTF.

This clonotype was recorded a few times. CDR3 in DNA: TGTGCCAGCAGCGGGACGGACGAGCAGTACTTC. Its protein product is CASSGTDEQYF. The chain couples TRBV3-1 to TRBJ2-5; D tentatively reads TRBD1 or TRBD2 (5 bases each). The J call is in doubt because the DNA end fits TRBJ2-7 better. Germline CDR1 LGHDT, CDR2 YNNKEL (reference sequence). This CDR3 spans 11 amino acids.

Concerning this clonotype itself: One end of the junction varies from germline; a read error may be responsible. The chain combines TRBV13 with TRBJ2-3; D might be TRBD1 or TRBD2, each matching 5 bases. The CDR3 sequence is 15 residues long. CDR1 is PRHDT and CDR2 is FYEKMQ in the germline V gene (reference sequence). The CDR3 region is CASGLGDGSTDTQYF. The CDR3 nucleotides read TGTGCCAGCGGCTTAGGGGACGGCAGCACAGATACGCAGTATTTT. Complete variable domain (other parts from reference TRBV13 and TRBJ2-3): AAGVIQSPRHLIKEKRETATLKCYPIPRHDTVYWYQQGPGQDPQFLISFYEKMQSDKGSIPDRFSAQQFSDYHSELNMSSLELGDSALYFCASGLGDGSTDTQYFGPGTRLTVL.

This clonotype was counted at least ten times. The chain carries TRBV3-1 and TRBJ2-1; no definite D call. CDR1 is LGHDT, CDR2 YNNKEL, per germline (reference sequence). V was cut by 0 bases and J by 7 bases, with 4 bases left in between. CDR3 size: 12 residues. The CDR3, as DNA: TGTGCCAGCAGCCAAGATTTGAATGAGCAGTTCTTC. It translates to CASSQDLNEQFF.

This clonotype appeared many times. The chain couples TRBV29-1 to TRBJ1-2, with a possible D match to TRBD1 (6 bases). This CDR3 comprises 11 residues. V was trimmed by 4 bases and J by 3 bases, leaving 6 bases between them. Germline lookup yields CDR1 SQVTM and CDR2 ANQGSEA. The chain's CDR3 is CSVAGDYGYTF. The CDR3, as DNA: TGCAGCGTTGCAGGGGACTATGGCTACACCTTC.

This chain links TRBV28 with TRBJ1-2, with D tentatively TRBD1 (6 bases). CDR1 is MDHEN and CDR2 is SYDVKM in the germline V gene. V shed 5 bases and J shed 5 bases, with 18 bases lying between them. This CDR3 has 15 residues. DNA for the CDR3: TGTGCCAGCAGTCCGCTTTTCGGGGGGGCTTATGGCTACACCTTC. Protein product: CASSPLFGGAYGYTF.

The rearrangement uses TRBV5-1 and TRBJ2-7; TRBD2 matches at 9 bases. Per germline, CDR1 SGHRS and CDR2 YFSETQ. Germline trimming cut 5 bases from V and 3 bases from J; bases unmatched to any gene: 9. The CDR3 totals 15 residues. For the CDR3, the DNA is TGCGCCAGCAGTTCCGGCGGGAGGGCCTTCTACGAGCAGTACTTC. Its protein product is CASSSGGRAFYEQYF.

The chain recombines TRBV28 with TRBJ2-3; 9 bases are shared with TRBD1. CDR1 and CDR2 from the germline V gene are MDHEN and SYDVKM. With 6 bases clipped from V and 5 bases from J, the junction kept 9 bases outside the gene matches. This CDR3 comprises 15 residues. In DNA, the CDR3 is TGTGCCAGCAGAGGGAGGGGACAGGGACGAGATACGCAGTATTTT. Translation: CASRGRGQGRDTQYF.

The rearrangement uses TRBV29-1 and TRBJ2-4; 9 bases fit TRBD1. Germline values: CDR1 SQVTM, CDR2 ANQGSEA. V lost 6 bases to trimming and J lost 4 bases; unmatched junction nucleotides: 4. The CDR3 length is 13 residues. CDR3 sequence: CSVTGTGKNIQYF. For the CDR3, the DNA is TGCAGCGTAACCGGGACAGGGAAAAACATTCAGTACTTC.

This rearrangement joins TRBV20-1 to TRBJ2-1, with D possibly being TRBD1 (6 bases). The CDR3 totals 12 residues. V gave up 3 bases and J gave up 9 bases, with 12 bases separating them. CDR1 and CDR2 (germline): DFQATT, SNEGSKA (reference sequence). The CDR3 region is CSARAQGGEQFF. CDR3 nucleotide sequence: TGCAGTGCTAGGGCACAGGGTGGTGAGCAGTTCTTC.

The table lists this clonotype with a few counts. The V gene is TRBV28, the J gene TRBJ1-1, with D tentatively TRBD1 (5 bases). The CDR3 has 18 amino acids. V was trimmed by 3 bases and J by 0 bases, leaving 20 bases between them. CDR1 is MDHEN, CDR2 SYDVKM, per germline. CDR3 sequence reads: CASSLAGRWGRMNTEAFF. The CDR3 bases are TGTGCCAGCAGTTTGGCAGGGCGGTGGGGAAGAATGAACACTGAAGCTTTCTTT.

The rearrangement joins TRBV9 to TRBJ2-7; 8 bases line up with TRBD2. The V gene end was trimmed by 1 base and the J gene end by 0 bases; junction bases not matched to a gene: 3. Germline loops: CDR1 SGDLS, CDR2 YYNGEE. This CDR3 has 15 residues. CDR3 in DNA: TGTGCCAGCAGCGTATTCGGGACTAGCTCCTACGAGCAGTACTTC. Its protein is CASSVFGTSSYEQYF.

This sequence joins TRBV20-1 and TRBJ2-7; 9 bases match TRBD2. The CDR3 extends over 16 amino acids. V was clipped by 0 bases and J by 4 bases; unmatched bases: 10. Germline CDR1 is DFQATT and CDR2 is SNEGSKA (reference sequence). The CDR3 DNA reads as TGCAGTGCTAGAGATTCGGGCGCGGGAGGGCGGTACGAGCAGTACTTC. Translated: CSARDSGAGGRYEQYF.

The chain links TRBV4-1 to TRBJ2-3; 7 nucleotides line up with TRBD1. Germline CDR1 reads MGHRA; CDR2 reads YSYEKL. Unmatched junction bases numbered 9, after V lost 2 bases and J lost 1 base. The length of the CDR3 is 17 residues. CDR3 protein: CASSQPGQAQGTDTQYF. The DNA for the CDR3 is TGCGCCAGCAGCCAACCCGGACAGGCTCAAGGCACAGATACGCAGTATTTT.

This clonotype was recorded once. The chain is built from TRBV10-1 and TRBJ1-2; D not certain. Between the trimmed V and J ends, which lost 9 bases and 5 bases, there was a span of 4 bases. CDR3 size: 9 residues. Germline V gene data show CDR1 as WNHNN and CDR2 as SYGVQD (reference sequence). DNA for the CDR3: TGCGCCAGGCCGTATGGCTACACCTTC. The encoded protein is CARPYGYTF.

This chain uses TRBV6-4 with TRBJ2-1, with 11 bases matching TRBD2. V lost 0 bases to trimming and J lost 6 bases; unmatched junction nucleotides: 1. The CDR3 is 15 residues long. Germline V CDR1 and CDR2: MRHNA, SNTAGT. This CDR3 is CASSDSSGGANEQFF. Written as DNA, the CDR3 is TGTGCCAGCAGTGACTCTAGCGGGGGGGCCAATGAGCAGTTCTTC.